The 30 T cell receptor beta chains listed next were all sequenced from one sample in a study of identical twins. MiXCR, applied by TCRdb to the 5' RACE reads, yields one record per CDR3 protein. The sample lists 750,000 to 950,000 distinct CDR3 sequences; 10% to 15% were seen once. These data were also reused for a study on yellow fever vaccine responses in identical twins.

Sequenced: PBMCs. These receptors were obtained from a woman under 30 in good health.

This clonotype came up a few times. The rearrangement joins TRBV12-3 or TRBV12-4 to TRBJ1-5; a weak D match, TRBD1 (6 bases). Trimming left V 3 bases short and J 2 bases short, with 14 bases between. CDR3 size: 16 residues. Here the CDR3 reads CASSLTTGEGNQPQHF. CDR3 sequence (DNA): TGTGCCAGCAGTTTGACGACAGGCGAGGGCAATCAGCCCCAGCATTTT.

This clonotype was observed a few times. The rearrangement uses TRBV11-2 and TRBJ2-7; the D is unclear. Germline CDR1 SGHAT, CDR2 FQNNGV. The germline V and J ends were trimmed by 0 bases and 0 bases, with 9 bases remaining between them. The CDR3 length is 15 residues. This CDR3 reads CASSLDPSSSYEQYV. The CDR3 nucleotides are TGTGCCAGCAGCTTAGACCCTTCCAGCTCCTACGAGCAGTACGTC.

The chain employs TRBV11-2 and TRBJ2-3; 8 bases fit TRBD2. CDR3 length: 15 amino acids. The ends lost 5 bases at V and 8 bases at J; junction bases unmatched: 12. Germline CDR1 SGHAT, CDR2 FQNNGV. This CDR3 reads CASSPDGTRGGTQYF. DNA for the CDR3: TGTGCCAGCAGCCCAGATGGGACTAGAGGTGGTACGCAGTATTTT.

V usage is TRBV29-1 and J usage is TRBJ1-2; 8 bases are a match to TRBD1. This CDR3 comprises 14 residues. Germline trimming cut 4 bases from V and 4 bases from J; bases unmatched to any gene: 8. CDR1 is SQVTM, CDR2 ANQGSEA, per germline. The CDR3 bases are TGCAGCGTTGTGGAGGGGGACAGGATCTATGGCTACACCTTC. As protein: CSVVEGDRIYGYTF.

The chain links TRBV3-1 to TRBJ2-1, with TRBD2 matching over 10 bases. This CDR3 is 17 amino acids long. Trimming cost V 3 bases and J 4 bases; bases outside gene matches: 9. CDR1 and CDR2 from the germline V gene are LGHDT and YNNKEL (reference sequence). The CDR3 loop is CASSHDLRLAGYNEQFF. CDR3 nucleotide sequence: TGTGCCAGCAGCCATGATTTGCGACTAGCGGGTTACAATGAGCAGTTCTTC.

At least ten counts were recorded for this clonotype. The chain is built from TRBV5-6 and TRBJ2-4, with 13 bases matching TRBD2. V was pared by 4 bases and J by 3 bases, with 10 bases of the junction left unmatched. The germline V gene has CDR1 SGHDT and CDR2 YYEEEE. The CDR3 length is 18 residues. This chain's CDR3 is CASSDGTSGAFFKNIQYF. The CDR3 bases are TGTGCCAGCAGCGACGGGACTAGCGGGGCTTTCTTCAAAAACATTCAGTACTTC.

This clonotype was seen at least ten times. The chain employs TRBV7-9 and TRBJ2-7; tentative D call: TRBD1 (6 bases). The CDR3 is made up of 13 amino acids. Germline values: CDR1 SEHNR, CDR2 FQNEAQ (reference sequence). Trimming stripped 6 bases from V and 5 bases from J, with 14 bases between. The CDR3 sequence is CASSHYRDNEQYF. CDR3 nucleotide sequence: TGTGCCAGCAGTCATTACAGGGACAACGAGCAGTACTTC. The full variable domain, completed using reference TRBV7-9 and TRBJ2-7, is DTGVSQNPRHKITKRGQNVTFRCDPISEHNRLYWYRQTLGQGPEFLTYFQNEAQLEKSRLLSDRFSAERPKGSFSTLEIQRTEQGDSAMYLCASSHYRDNEQYFGPGTRLTVT.

The chain carries TRBV20-1 and TRBJ1-1, with a tentative D call TRBD1 (5 bases). The V and J ends lost 5 bases and 4 bases respectively, with 14 bases between them. From germline, CDR1 is DFQATT and CDR2 SNEGSKA (reference sequence). The CDR3 consists of 13 residues. The CDR3 bases are TGCAGTGCTCGGGGGTTTACGGCCACTGAAGCTTTCTTT. It yields the protein CSARGFTATEAFF.

The J gene is TRBJ2-3, the V gene TRBV28; TRBD2 agrees at 11 bases. The CDR3 spans 15 residues. V shed 6 bases, J shed 6 bases, and the junction held 8 bases outside the gene matches. CDR1 and CDR2 from the germline V gene are MDHEN and SYDVKM. The CDR3 DNA reads TGTGCCAGCAGACCGACTAGCGGGAAAGCGGATACGCAGTATTTT. Protein product: CASRPTSGKADTQYF.

This clonotype has at least ten counts. This chain joins TRBV6-1 and TRBJ1-2; D remains unclear. The CDR3 has 12 amino acids. Germline CDR1 reads MNHNS; CDR2 reads SASEGT. V was pared by 4 bases and J by 2 bases, with 5 bases between. This CDR3 is CASSGVNYGYTF. DNA of the CDR3: TGTGCCAGCAGTGGCGTGAACTATGGCTACACCTTC.

The chain employs TRBV5-6 and TRBJ2-1; 9 nucleotides line up with TRBD2. The germline gives CDR1 SGHDT, CDR2 YYEEEE. This CDR3 is built from 16 residues. V gave up 0 bases and J gave up 4 bases; unmatched junction bases: 5. As DNA, the CDR3 is TGTGCCAGCAGCTTGGGGGTTAGCGGGAGTTACAATGAGCAGTTCTTC. Protein product: CASSLGVSGSYNEQFF.

This clonotype was detected a few times. V usage is TRBV4-2 and J usage is TRBJ2-1; 8 bases fit TRBD2. CDR1 is LGHNA, CDR2 YNFKEQ, per germline. The V segment lost 1 base and the J segment 9 bases; nucleotides outside the gene matches: 11. There are 16 residues in the CDR3. The CDR3 spells CASSQVTSSGSSEQFF. The CDR3 DNA reads as TGTGCCAGCAGCCAAGTTACGTCCAGCGGGAGTAGTGAGCAGTTCTTC.

This clonotype was picked up one time. This chain uses TRBV2 with TRBJ1-1, with D tentatively TRBD1 (5 bases). The V end was cut by 8 bases, the J end by 12 bases, with 13 bases between. Looked up from germline, CDR1 is SNHLY and CDR2 is FYNNEI. The CDR3 consists of 10 residues. This CDR3 reads CASEVGTTFF. The CDR3, as DNA: TGTGCCAGCGAGGTAGGGACGACTTTCTTT.

The J gene is TRBJ2-3, the V gene TRBV10-3; D not certain. CDR3 length equals 13 residues. Germline CDR1 ENHRY, CDR2 SYGVKD. V lost 6 bases and J lost 5, with 12 bases in between. The CDR3 DNA reads as TGTGCCATCAGGACGGGTGGTCAAGATACGCAGTATTTT. Protein sequence: CAIRTGGQDTQYF.

This clonotype has only a few counts. The chain employs TRBV20-1 and TRBJ2-2; TRBD2 agrees at 11 bases. Trimming removed 0 bases from V and 1 base from J; junction bases left unmatched: 4. Germline V gene sequence: CDR1 DFQATT, CDR2 SNEGSKA (reference sequence). This CDR3 region has 17 residues. For the CDR3, the DNA is TGCAGTGCTAGAGATATCCTAGCGGGGGGGAACACCGGGGAGCTGTTTTTT. Its protein product is CSARDILAGGNTGELFF.

There are a few counts of this clonotype. The gene calls are TRBV5-1 and TRBJ2-1, with TRBD2 identical over 11 bases. The CDR3 contains 14 residues. The ends lost 5 bases at V and 6 bases at J; junction bases unmatched: 4. Looked up from germline, CDR1 is SGHRS and CDR2 is YFSETQ. CDR3 DNA: TGCGCCAGCAGACTAGCGGGAGCGGGCAATGAGCAGTTCTTC. It codes for CASRLAGAGNEQFF.

A few counts support this clonotype. V is TRBV12-3 or TRBV12-4 and J is TRBJ1-1; TRBD1 is a possible D gene (6 bases). This CDR3 is built from 14 residues. V was pared by 6 bases and J by 2 bases, with 13 bases between. CDR3 amino acids: CASSTGFRNTEAFF. CDR3 DNA sequence: TGTGCCAGCAGCACAGGGTTTCGCAACACTGAAGCTTTCTTT.

V is TRBV12-3 or TRBV12-4 and J is TRBJ2-7, with TRBD2 as a possible D gene (5 bases). V was trimmed by 5 bases and J by 4 bases, leaving 18 bases between them. CDR3 size: 15 residues. The CDR3 reads CASSVTEARPYEQYF. The CDR3 nucleotides read TGTGCCAGCAGTGTGACGGAGGCCAGACCTTACGAGCAGTACTTC.

The chain joins TRBV24-1 to TRBJ2-1; 7 bases are shared with TRBD2. The trim removed 1 base at V and 5 bases at J, leaving 4 bases unmatched. Germline V CDR1 and CDR2: KGHDR, SFDVKD. This CDR3 is built from 15 residues. CDR3 amino acids: CATSDFAAGDNEQFF. The CDR3 DNA follows: TGTGCCACCAGTGATTTCGCGGCGGGAGACAATGAGCAGTTCTTC.

CDR3 nucleotides: TGTGCCAGCGGCCGGGCGGCCGACAATGAGCAGTTCTTC. Its translation: CASGRAADNEQFF. V usage is TRBV12-3 or TRBV12-4 and J usage is TRBJ2-1; no clear D gene. This CDR3 has 13 amino acids. V was cut by 8 bases and J by 5 bases, with 13 bases left in between.

The chain employs TRBV7-9 and TRBJ2-5; D unresolved. Germline V gene lookup returns CDR1 SEHNR and CDR2 FQNEAQ (reference sequence). This CDR3 has 13 residues. The V gene lost 1 base and the J gene lost 7 bases, with 10 bases spanning the gap. This CDR3 reads CASSLGTTGTQYF. CDR3 sequence (DNA): TGTGCCAGCAGCTTAGGCACGACGGGGACCCAGTACTTC.

The J gene is TRBJ2-1, the V gene TRBV4-1, with D unresolved. V lost 1 base and J 4 bases, leaving 8 bases between the germline ends. Germline CDR1 reads MGHRA; CDR2 reads YSYEKL. The CDR3 has 14 amino acids. CDR3 nucleotide sequence: TGCGCCAGCAGCCAAGCGGTTCTATACAATGAGCAGTTCTTC. It encodes CASSQAVLYNEQFF.

This clonotype was detected ten times or more. This chain links TRBV10-3 with TRBJ2-2, with TRBD2 matching over 14 bases. V trimming: 4 bases; J trimming: 4 bases; junction bases outside the gene matches: 5. Germline CDR1 and CDR2: ENHRY and SYGVKD. The CDR3 is 17 amino acids. The CDR3 here is CAISAGTSGRITGELFF. The CDR3 DNA reads as TGTGCCATCAGTGCCGGGACTAGCGGGAGAATCACCGGGGAGCTGTTTTTT.

This chain connects TRBV28 to TRBJ1-2; no clear D. The ends were cut back, 5 bases at V and 7 bases at J, with 11 bases in the middle. Germline V gives CDR1 MDHEN, CDR2 SYDVKM. This CDR3 is 12 amino acids long. CDR3 bases: TGTGCCAGCAGTACCCGACCCTCTGGCTACACCTTC. Translated, it gives CASSTRPSGYTF.

This clonotype was counted between two and nine times. This rearrangement joins TRBV7-9 to TRBJ2-5; either TRBD1 or TRBD2 may fit D (6 bases each). In germline, CDR1 is SEHNR, CDR2 FQNEAQ (reference sequence). The CDR3 loop spans 14 amino acids. V lost 5 bases, J lost 1 base, and 11 bases lay in between. The CDR3 DNA reads TGTGCCAGCAGCGGGGGGACACCCCAAGAGACCCAGTACTTC. Residues: CASSGGTPQETQYF.

V gene TRBV2 combines with J gene TRBJ2-5; 9 nucleotides line up with TRBD1. This CDR3 region has 17 residues. The germline gives CDR1 SNHLY, CDR2 FYNNEI. The V segment lost 2 bases and the J segment 5 bases; nucleotides outside the gene matches: 12. CDR3 residues: CASSEITGGNRGETQYF. The CDR3 region has the DNA TGTGCCAGCAGTGAAATAACAGGGGGCAATCGCGGCGAGACCCAGTACTTC.

In this sample, this clonotype turned up a few times. This chain uses TRBV7-2 with TRBJ2-2; D is undetermined. V was clipped by 1 base and J by 6 bases, with 6 bases between them. Germline values: CDR1 SGHTA, CDR2 FQGNSA. The CDR3 loop spans 13 amino acids. The CDR3 sequence: CASSLVLSGELFF. DNA of the CDR3: TGTGCCAGCAGCTTAGTTCTTTCCGGGGAGCTGTTTTTT. The whole variable domain, remainder taken from reference TRBV7-2 and TRBJ2-2, is GAGVSQSPSNKVTEKGKDVELRCDPISGHTALYWYRQSLGQGLEFLIYFQGNSAPDKSGLPSDRFSAERTGGSVSTLTIQRTQQEDSAVYLCASSLVLSGELFFGEGSRLTVL.

The rearrangement uses TRBV20-1 and TRBJ1-1; D remains ambiguous. Germline V gene sequence: CDR1 DFQATT, CDR2 SNEGSKA (reference sequence). V lost 1 base and J lost 2, with 8 bases in between. CDR3 length equals 13 residues. CDR3 loop: CSARVFVNTEAFF. The CDR3 DNA sequence: TGCAGTGCTAGAGTGTTCGTCAACACTGAAGCTTTCTTT.

The J gene is TRBJ2-7, the V gene TRBV18; 9 bases map to TRBD2. V gave up 2 bases and J gave up 4 bases; unmatched junction bases: 6. The CDR3 is made up of 15 amino acids. Germline values: CDR1 KGHSH, CDR2 LQKENI. For the CDR3, the DNA is TGTGCCAGCTCACCATCGGCGGGAGGGATGTACGAGCAGTACTTC. Amino acid sequence: CASSPSAGGMYEQYF.

This clonotype was observed a handful of times. The chain carries TRBV4-2 and TRBJ2-3, with TRBD2 identical over 7 bases. Trimming cost V 0 bases and J 2 bases; bases outside gene matches: 14. This CDR3 is built from 19 residues. CDR1 and CDR2 (germline): LGHNA, YNFKEQ. As DNA, the CDR3 is TGTGCCAGCAGCCAAGAGGTCCGGGAGGACCGCCGCCACACAGATACGCAGTATTTT. Its translation is CASSQEVREDRRHTDTQYF.